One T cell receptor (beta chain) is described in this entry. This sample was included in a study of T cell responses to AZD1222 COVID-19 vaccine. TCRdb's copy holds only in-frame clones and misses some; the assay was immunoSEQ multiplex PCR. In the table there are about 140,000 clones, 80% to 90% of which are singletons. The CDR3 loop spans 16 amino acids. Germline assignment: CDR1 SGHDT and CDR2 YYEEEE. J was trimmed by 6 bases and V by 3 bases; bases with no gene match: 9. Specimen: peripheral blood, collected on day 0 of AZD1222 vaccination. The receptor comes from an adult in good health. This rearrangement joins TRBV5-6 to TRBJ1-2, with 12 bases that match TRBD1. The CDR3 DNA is TGTGCCAGCAGCTCCGGGACAGGGGGCGAGTTGCATGGCTACACCTTC. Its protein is CASSSGTGGELHGYTF.